The sequence of this T cell receptor beta chain was determined in a study of cytomegalovirus exposure and HLA in healthy donors. Notes on the study in general: Researchers reportedly found TCR beta sequences accurately predicted most subjects' HLA-A and HLA-B alleles.

Germline values: CDR1 LNHDA, CDR2 SQIVND (reference sequence). The CDR3 is 13 residues long. Trimming took 4 bases from V and 9 from J; bases not matched to a gene: 8. A multiplex PCR was run with 60 Vbeta primers and 13 Jbeta primers. Sequenced by immunoSEQ multiplex PCR; TCRdb stores in-frame clones only, minus some. Of approximately 110,000 clones in the sample, 65% to 80% are singletons; the top ten hold around 3.1%. At the time of sampling, donors were nominally healthy, though unrecorded immune exposures were likely. Note on this clone: Its antigen is undetermined.

The chain uses TRBV19 and TRBJ1-2, with TRBD1 matching over 7 bases. Specimen: PBMCs. The clonotype comes from a woman between 40 and 55 years old in good health and CMV-seronegative. The chain's CDR3 is CASSTRTGQRYTF. CDR3 bases: TGTGCCAGTAGTACCCGGACAGGCCAACGCTACACCTTC. Filled out from reference TRBV19 and TRBJ1-2, the complete variable domain reads DGGITQSPKYLFRKEGQNVTLSCEQNLNHDAMYWYRQDPGQGLRLIYYSQIVNDFQKGDIAEGYSVSREKKESFPLTVTSAQKNPTAFYLCASSTRTGQRYTFGSGTRLTVV.